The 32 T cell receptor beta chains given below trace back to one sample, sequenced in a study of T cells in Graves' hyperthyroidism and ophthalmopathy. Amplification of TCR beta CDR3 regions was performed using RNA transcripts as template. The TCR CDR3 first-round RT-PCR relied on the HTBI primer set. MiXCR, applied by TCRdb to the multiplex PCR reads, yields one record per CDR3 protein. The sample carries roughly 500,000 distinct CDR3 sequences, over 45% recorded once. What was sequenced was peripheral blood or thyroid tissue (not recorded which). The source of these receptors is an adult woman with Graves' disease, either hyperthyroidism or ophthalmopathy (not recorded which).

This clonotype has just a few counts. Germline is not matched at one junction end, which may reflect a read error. CDR3 in amino acids: CASSSAEYEAFF. As DNA, the CDR3 is TGTGCCAGTAGCTCAGCGGAGTATGAAGCTTTCTTT. The chain uses TRBV7-6 and TRBJ1-1, with no clear D. This CDR3 spans 12 amino acids. Germline V gene lookup returns CDR1 SGHVS and CDR2 FNYEAQ.

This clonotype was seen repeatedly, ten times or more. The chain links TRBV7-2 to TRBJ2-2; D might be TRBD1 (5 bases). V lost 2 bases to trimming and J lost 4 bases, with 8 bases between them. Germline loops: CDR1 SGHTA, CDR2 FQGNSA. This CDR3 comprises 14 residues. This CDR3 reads CASSLRQITGELFF. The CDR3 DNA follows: TGTGCCAGCAGCTTACGACAGATCACCGGGGAGCTGTTTTTT.

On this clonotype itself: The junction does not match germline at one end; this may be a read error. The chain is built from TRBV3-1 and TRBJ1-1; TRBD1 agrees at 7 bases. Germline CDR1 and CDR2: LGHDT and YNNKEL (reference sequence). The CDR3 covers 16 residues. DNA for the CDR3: TGTGTCAGCAGCGTGACACCGGGACAGCGCCGAACTGAAGCTTTCTTT. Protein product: CVSSVTPGQRRTEAFF.

CDR3 sequence (DNA): TGTGCCAGCAGCCCGGACAGATTCACAGATACGCAGTATTTT. Translation: CASSPDRFTDTQYF. V and J are TRBV7-3 and TRBJ2-3; weak D call: TRBD1 (6 bases). V shed 5 bases and J shed 2 bases, with 11 bases lying between them. Germline CDR1 SGHTA, CDR2 FQGTGA. The CDR3 is 14 amino acids.

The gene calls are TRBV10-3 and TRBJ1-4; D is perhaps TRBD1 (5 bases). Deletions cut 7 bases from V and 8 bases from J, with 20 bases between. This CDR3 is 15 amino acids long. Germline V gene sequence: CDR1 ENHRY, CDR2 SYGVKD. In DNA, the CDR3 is TGTGCCATCACCACGGGACCAGGAGGAGGCGAAAAACTGTTTTTT. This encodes CAITTGPGGGEKLFF.

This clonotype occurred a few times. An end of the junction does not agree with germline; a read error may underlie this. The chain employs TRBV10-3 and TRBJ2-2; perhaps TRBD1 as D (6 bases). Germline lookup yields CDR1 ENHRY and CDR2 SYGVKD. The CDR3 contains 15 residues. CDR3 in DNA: TGTGCCGTCAGCCCTTCATCAGGGGACGCCGGGGAGCTGTTTTTT. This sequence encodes CAVSPSSGDAGELFF.

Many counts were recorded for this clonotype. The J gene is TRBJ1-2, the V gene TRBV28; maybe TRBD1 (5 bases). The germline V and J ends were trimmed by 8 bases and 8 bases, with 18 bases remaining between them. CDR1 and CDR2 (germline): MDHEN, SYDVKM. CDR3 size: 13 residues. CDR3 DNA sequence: TGTGCCAGCCTATTCCCTGGGACGAGAGGCTACACCTTC. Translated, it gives CASLFPGTRGYTF.

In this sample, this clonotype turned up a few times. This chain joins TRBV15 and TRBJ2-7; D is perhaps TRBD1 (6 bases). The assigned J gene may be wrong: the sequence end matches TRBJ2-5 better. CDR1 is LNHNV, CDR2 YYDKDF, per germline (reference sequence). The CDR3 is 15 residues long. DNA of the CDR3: TGTGCCACCAGCAGAGCGGCAGGGGACGGAGAGACCCAGTACTTC. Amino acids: CATSRAAGDGETQYF.

The DNA for the CDR3 is TGTGCCAGCAGCGAAGCGCAGGGTGGGCAGTACTTC. Its translation: CASSEAQGGQYF. The chain couples TRBV12-1 to TRBJ2-7; TRBD1, the table's D call, lacks a check against the DNA. TRBV12-1 is an annotated pseudogene. This CDR3 contains 12 residues.

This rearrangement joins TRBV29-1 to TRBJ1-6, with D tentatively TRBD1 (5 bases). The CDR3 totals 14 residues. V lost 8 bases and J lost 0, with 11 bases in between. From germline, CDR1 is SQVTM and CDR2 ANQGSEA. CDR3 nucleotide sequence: TGCAGCTTAGGGACGAGCTCCTATAATTCACCCCTCCACTTT. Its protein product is CSLGTSSYNSPLHF. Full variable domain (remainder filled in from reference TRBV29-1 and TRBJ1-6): SAVISQKPSRDICQRGTSLTIQCQVDSQVTMMFWYRQQPGQSLTLIATANQGSEATYESGFVIDKFPISRPNLTFSTLTVSNMSPEDSSIYLCSLGTSSYNSPLHFGNGTRLTVT.

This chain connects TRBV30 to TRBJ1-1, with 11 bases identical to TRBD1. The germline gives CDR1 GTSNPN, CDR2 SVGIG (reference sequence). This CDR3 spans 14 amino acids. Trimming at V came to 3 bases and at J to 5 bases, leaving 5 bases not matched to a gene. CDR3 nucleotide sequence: TGTGCCTGGAGCGGACAGGGGGCGAGGACTGAAGCTTTCTTT. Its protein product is CAWSGQGARTEAFF.

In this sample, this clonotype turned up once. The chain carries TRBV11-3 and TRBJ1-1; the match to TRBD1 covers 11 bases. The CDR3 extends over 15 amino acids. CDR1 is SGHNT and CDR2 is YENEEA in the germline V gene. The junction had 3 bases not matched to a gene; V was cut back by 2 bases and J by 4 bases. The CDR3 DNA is TGTGCCAGCAGCTTACTGGGACAGGGGGTCACTGAAGCTTTCTTT. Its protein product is CASSLLGQGVTEAFF.

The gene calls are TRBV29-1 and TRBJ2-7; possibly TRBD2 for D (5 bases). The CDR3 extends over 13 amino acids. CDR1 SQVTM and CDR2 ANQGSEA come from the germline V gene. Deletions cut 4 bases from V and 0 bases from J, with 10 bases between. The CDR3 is CSVVGEPSYEQYF. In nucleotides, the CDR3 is TGCAGCGTTGTCGGGGAACCCTCCTACGAGCAGTACTTC.

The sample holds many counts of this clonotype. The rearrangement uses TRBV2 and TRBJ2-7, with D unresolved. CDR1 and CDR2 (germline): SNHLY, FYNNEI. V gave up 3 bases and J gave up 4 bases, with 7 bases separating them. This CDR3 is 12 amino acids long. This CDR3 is CASSELGYEQYF. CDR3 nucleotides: TGTGCCAGCAGTGAGCTTGGTTACGAGCAGTACTTC. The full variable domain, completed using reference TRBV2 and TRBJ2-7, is EPEVTQTPSHQVTQMGQEVILRCVPISNHLYFYWYRQILGQKVEFLVSFYNNEISEKSEIFDDQFSVERPDGSNFTLKIRSTKLEDSAMYFCASSELGYEQYFGPGTRLTVT.

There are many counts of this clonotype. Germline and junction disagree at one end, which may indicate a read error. CDR3 loop: CASSEGPGYSCNF. CDR3 in DNA: TGTGCCAGCAGTGAGGGGCCGGGATACTCATGTAACTTT. The chain uses TRBV6-1 and TRBJ1-1; D is perhaps TRBD1 (5 bases). CDR1 MNHNS and CDR2 SASEGT come from the germline V gene. The CDR3 has 13 amino acids.

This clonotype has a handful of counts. CDR3 in amino acids: CASSFPGQIYTEAFF. The CDR3, as DNA: TGTGCCAGCAGTTTCCCGGGACAAATATACACTGAAGCTTTCTTT. The J gene is TRBJ1-1, the V gene TRBV28; maybe TRBD1 (6 bases). Trimming removed 3 bases at V and 3 bases at J, with 14 bases between. Germline lookup yields CDR1 MDHEN and CDR2 SYDVKM. The CDR3 has 15 residues.

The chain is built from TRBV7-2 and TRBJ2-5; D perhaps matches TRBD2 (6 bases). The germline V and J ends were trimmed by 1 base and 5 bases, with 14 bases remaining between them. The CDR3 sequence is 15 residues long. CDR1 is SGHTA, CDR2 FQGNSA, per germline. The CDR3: CASSLVGGQAETQYF. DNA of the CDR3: TGTGCCAGCAGCTTAGTTGGAGGGCAGGCGGAGACCCAGTACTTC.

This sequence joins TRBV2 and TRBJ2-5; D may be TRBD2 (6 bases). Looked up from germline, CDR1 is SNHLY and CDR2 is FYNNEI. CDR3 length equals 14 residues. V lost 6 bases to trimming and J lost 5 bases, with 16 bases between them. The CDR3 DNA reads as TGTGCCAGCAGCCTAGCGCAGAACAGGGAGACCCAGTACTTC. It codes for CASSLAQNRETQYF. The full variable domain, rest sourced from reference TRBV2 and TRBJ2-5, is EPEVTQTPSHQVTQMGQEVILRCVPISNHLYFYWYRQILGQKVEFLVSFYNNEISEKSEIFDDQFSVERPDGSNFTLKIRSTKLEDSAMYFCASSLAQNRETQYFGPGTRLLVL.

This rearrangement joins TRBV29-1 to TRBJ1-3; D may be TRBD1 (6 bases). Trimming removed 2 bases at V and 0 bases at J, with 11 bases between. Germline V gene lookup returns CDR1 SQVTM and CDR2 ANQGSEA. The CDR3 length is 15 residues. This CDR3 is CSVEQGIPSGNTIYF. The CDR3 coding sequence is TGCAGCGTTGAACAGGGGATCCCCTCTGGAAACACCATATATTTT.

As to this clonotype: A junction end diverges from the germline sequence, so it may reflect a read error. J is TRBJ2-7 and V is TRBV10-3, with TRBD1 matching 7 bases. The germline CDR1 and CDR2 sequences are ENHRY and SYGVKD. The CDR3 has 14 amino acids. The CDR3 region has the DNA TGTGCCACCAGTGAGACAGGGTCGTCCTACGAGCAGTACTTC. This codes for CATSETGSSYEQYF.

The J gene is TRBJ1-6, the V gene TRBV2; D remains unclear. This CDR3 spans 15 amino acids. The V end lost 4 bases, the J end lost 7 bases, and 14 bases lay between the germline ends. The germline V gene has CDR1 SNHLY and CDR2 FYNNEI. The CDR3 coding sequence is TGTGCCAGCAGTGGTTTAGCCGGGAGAAATTCACCCCTCCACTTT. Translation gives CASSGLAGRNSPLHF.

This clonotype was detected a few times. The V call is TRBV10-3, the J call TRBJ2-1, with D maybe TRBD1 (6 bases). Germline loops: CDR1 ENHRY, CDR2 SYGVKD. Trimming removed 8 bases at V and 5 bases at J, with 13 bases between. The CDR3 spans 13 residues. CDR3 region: CAIGAGAHNEQFF. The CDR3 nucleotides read TGTGCCATCGGGGCAGGGGCCCACAATGAGCAGTTCTTC.

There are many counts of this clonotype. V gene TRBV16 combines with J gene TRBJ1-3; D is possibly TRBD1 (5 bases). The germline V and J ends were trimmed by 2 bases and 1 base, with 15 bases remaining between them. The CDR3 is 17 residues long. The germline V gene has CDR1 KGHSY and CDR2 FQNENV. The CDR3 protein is CASSQAAGQISGNTIYF. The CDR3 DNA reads TGTGCCAGCAGCCAAGCGGCAGGACAAATTTCTGGAAACACCATATATTTT.

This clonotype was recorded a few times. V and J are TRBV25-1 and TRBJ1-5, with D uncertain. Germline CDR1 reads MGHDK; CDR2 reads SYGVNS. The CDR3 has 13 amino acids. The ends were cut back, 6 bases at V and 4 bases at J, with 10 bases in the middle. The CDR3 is CASSGSWNQPQHF. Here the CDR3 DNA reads TGTGCCAGCAGCGGATCATGGAATCAGCCCCAGCATTTT.

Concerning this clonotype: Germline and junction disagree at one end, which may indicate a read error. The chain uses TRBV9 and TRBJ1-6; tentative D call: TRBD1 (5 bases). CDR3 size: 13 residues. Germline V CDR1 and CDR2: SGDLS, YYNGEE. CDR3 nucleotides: TGTGCCAGCGGCGTGGGGGGGGAAGGACCCCTCCACTTT. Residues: CASGVGGEGPLHF.

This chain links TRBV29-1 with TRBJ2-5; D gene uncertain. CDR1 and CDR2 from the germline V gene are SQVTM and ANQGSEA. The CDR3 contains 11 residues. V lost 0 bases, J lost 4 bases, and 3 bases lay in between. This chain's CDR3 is CSVEEGETQYF. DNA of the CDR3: TGCAGCGTTGAAGAGGGAGAGACCCAGTACTTC.

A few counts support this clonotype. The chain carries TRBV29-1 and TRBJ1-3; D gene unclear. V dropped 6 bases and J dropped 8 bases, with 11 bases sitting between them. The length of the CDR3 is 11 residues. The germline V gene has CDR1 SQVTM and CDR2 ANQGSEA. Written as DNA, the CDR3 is TGCAGCGTCCCCGTGCTAGACACCATATATTTT. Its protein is CSVPVLDTIYF.

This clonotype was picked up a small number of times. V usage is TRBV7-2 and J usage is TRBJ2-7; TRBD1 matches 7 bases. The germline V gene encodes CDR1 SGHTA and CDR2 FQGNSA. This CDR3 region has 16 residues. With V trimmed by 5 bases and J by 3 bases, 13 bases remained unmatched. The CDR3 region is CASSPNGVRDSYEQYF. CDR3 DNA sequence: TGTGCCAGCAGCCCAAACGGGGTCCGGGACAGCTACGAGCAGTACTTC. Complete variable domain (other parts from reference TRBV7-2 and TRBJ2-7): GAGVSQSPSNKVTEKGKDVELRCDPISGHTALYWYRQSLGQGLEFLIYFQGNSAPDKSGLPSDRFSAERTGGSVSTLTIQRTQQEDSAVYLCASSPNGVRDSYEQYFGPGTRLTVT.

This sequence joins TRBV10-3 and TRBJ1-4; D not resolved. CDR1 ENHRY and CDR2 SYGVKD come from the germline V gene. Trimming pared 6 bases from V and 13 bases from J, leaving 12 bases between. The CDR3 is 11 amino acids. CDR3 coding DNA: TGTGCCATCAGGGGAGGAATAAGACTGTTTTTT. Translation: CAIRGGIRLFF.

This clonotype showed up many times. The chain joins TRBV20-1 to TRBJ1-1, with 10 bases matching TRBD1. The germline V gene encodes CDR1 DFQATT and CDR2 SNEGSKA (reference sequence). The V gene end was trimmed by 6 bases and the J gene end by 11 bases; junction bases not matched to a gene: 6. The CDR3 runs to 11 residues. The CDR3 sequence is CSAKRQGAAFF. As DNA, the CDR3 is TGCAGTGCAAAAAGACAGGGGGCGGCTTTCTTT.

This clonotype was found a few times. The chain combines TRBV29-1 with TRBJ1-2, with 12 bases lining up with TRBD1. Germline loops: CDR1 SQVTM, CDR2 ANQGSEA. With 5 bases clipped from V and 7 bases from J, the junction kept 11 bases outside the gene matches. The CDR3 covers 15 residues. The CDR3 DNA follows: TGCAGCGTTCTCCGGGACAGGGGGCGATTCTCTGGCTACACCTTC. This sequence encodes CSVLRDRGRFSGYTF. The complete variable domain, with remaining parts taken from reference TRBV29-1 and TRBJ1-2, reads SAVISQKPSRDICQRGTSLTIQCQVDSQVTMMFWYRQQPGQSLTLIATANQGSEATYESGFVIDKFPISRPNLTFSTLTVSNMSPEDSSIYLCSVLRDRGRFSGYTFGSGTRLTVV.

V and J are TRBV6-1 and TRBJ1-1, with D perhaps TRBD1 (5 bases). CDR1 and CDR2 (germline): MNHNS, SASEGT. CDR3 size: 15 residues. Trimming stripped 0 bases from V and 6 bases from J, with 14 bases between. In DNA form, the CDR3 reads TGTGCCAGCAGTGAAGCATTGGGGGTCCCCGCTGAAGCTTTCTTT. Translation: CASSEALGVPAEAFF.